This T cell receptor (beta chain) was retrieved from a study of blood T cell repertoires in COVID-19. Measured with immunoSEQ multiplex PCR; TCRdb has only the in-frame clones, and not every one. In the table there are approximately 94,000 clones, just over 85% of which are singletons. Trimming shortened V by 11 bases and J by 4 bases, and 18 bases separated the two germline ends. The CDR3 covers 14 residues. Germline CDR1 and CDR2: MNHEY and SVGAGI. This clone was recorded once. This receptor was taken from a human donor in a cohort sampled during active COVID-19. V usage is TRBV6-5 and J usage is TRBJ1-5, with a tentative D call TRBD1 (5 bases). Source material: peripheral blood. The CDR3 here is CAGGTLAGNQPQHF. CDR3 sequence (DNA): TGTGCCGGCGGAACATTAGCAGGGAATCAGCCCCAGCATTTT.